This T cell receptor beta chain appears in the sequencing data of a study of OX40 agonist ivuxolimab in advanced cancers. Study as a whole: The study reported partial responses in three patients: one hepatocellular carcinoma, two cutaneous melanoma. Study-wide results and caveats: Antigen specificity remained undetermined for the expanded peripheral T cells. There was clonal expansion of CD4+ and CD8+ blood T cells by week 6 at 0.1 to 3.0 mg/kg. Compared with others, partial responders at 0.1-3.0 mg/kg displayed clonal expansion among the lowest.

This clone was seen at least ten times. Its antigen is not identified. Libraries were prepared by immunoSEQ multiplex PCR; TCRdb keeps only in-frame clonotypes and omits some of them. The sample holds 60,000 to 75,000 clones, approximately 86% seen once. Trimming cost V 4 bases and J 5 bases; bases outside gene matches: 7. There are 14 residues in the CDR3. Germline values: CDR1 SGHNT, CDR2 YYREEE (reference sequence). The source is an adult with an advanced solid tumor such as melanoma, head and neck, liver or kidney cancer. The chain carries TRBV5-4 and TRBJ1-1; 8 bases fit TRBD1. The sample was CD4+ or CD8+ T cells sorted from blood, taken in a trial of the OX40 agonist ivuxolimab. This chain's CDR3 is CASSLGQGGTEAFF. The CDR3 DNA is TGTGCCAGCAGCCTTGGACAGGGCGGGACTGAAGCTTTCTTT.